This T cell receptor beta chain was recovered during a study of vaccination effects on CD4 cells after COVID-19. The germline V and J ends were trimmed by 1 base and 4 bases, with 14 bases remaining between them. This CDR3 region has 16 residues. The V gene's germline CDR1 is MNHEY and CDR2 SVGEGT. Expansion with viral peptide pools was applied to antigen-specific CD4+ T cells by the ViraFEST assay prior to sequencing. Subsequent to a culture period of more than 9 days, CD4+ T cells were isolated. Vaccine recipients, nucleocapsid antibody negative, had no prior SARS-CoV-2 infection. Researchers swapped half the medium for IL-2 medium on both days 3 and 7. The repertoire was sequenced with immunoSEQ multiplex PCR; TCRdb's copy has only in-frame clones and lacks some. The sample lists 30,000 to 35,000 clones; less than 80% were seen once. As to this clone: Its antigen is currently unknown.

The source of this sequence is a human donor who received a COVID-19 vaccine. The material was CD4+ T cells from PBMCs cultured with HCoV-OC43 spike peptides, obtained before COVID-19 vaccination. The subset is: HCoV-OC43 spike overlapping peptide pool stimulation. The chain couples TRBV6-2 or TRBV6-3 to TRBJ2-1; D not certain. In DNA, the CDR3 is TGTGCCAGCAGTTACTTAGGAAAAAGCCTTTACAATGAGCAGTTCTTC. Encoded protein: CASSYLGKSLYNEQFF.